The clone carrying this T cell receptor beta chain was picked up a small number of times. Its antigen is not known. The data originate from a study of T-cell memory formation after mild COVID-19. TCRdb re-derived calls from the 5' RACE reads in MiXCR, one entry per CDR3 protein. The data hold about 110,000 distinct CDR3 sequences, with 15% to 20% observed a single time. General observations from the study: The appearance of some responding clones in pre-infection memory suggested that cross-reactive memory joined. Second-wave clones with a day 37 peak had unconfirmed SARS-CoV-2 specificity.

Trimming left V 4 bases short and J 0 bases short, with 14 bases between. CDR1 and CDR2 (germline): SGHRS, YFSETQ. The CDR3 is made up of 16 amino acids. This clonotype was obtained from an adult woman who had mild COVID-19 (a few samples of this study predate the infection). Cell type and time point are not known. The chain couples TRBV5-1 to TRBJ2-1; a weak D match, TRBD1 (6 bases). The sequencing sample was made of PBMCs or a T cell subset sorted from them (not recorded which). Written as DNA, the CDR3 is TGCGCCAGCAGCGCGCCGGGACACCGCTCCTACAATGAGCAGTTCTTC. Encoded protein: CASSAPGHRSYNEQFF.